This TCR beta chain was sequenced during a study of T-cell memory formation after mild COVID-19. Regarding the study as a whole: Clones contracting day 15 to 85 were balanced CD4/CD8; later expanders leaned CD4+.

Each CDR3 protein gets one entry after TCRdb re-called the 5' RACE reads with MiXCR. The sample has about 150,000 distinct CDR3 sequences, roughly 15% seen once. Comment on this clonotype: Its matching antigen is unknown.

V lost 0 bases and J lost 5; bases outside the gene matches: 5. CDR1 is SGHRS, CDR2 YFSETQ, per germline. The CDR3 consists of 15 residues. Sequenced sample: PBMCs or a T cell subset sorted from them (not recorded which). The rearrangement uses TRBV5-1 and TRBJ2-3; 8 nucleotides match TRBD2. This sequence originates from an adult woman who had mild COVID-19 (a few samples of this study predate the infection). Cell type and time point are not known. CDR3 amino acids: CASSLAGGPGDTQYF. CDR3 sequence (DNA): TGCGCCAGCAGCTTGGCGGGGGGGCCTGGAGATACGCAGTATTTT.